This is a list of T cell receptor beta chains from one sample in a study of T-cell memory formation after mild COVID-19. TCRdb passed the 5' RACE reads through MiXCR, listing each CDR3 protein once. The sample lists approximately 60,000 distinct CDR3 sequences; 9% to 9.5% were seen once. The sample taken for sequencing was PBMCs or a T cell subset sorted from them (not recorded which). The receptors shown here come from a man aged 18 to 29 who had mild COVID-19 (a few samples of this study predate the infection). Cell type and time point are not known. Each CDR3 is given with its conserved first and last residue. Each record gives: J gene, V gene, CDR3 protein.

TRBJ2-1,TRBV6-1,CASRGGVTYNEQFF
TRBJ1-1,TRBV7-2,CASRTGQRTGEAFF
TRBJ1-5,TRBV20-1,CSASPGRRPNQPQHF
TRBJ1-3,TRBV12-3/TRBV12-4,CASSFSGSGNTIYF
TRBJ2-3,TRBV5-1,CASRLDVDTQYF
TRBJ1-1,TRBV5-1,CASSFSGGSTEAFF
TRBJ1-1,TRBV12-3/TRBV12-4,CASSFSAGYTAFF
TRBJ2-3,TRBV7-2,CASSLAPTSGGFTDTQYF
TRBJ1-2,TRBV7-9,CASSLDRSSNGYTF
TRBJ1-4,TRBV4-3,CASSQGEGQGNEKLFF
TRBJ2-1,TRBV12-3/TRBV12-4,CASSLMLAGTEQFF
TRBJ2-3,TRBV9,CASGPLADIPDTQYF
TRBJ2-1,TRBV5-1,CASSPGGALYNEQFF
TRBJ1-6,TRBV6-6,CASSYSRESPLHF
TRBJ2-3,TRBV29-1,CSVEKGGDDTQYF
TRBJ2-5,TRBV4-3,CASSPIAGAETQYF
TRBJ2-6,TRBV20-1,CSAYTSAGANVLTF
TRBJ1-4,TRBV7-9,CASSLAGDVRGKLFF
TRBJ2-2,TRBV4-3,CASSQESRWKNTGELFF
TRBJ1-2,TRBV7-2,CASSLAPGQAYGYTF
TRBJ2-5,TRBV7-7,CASSFSSGGQETQYF
TRBJ2-5,TRBV12-3/TRBV12-4,CASKGVGAAKETQYF
TRBJ2-1,TRBV9,CASSVDWRYNEQFF
TRBJ1-6,TRBV30,CAWSVLRGHNNSPLHF
TRBJ2-1,TRBV5-1,CASSLRLAGDNEQFF
TRBJ2-1,TRBV18,CASSQGGEQFF
TRBJ1-2,TRBV9,CASSVEQGGYGYTF
TRBJ2-5,TRBV10-3,CAIGGQGSETQYF
TRBJ2-1,TRBV3-1,CASSQWAVNIEQFF
TRBJ2-1,TRBV29-1,CSAYRRGRGYEQFF
TRBJ2-3,TRBV4-3,CASSPTSGLWDTQYF